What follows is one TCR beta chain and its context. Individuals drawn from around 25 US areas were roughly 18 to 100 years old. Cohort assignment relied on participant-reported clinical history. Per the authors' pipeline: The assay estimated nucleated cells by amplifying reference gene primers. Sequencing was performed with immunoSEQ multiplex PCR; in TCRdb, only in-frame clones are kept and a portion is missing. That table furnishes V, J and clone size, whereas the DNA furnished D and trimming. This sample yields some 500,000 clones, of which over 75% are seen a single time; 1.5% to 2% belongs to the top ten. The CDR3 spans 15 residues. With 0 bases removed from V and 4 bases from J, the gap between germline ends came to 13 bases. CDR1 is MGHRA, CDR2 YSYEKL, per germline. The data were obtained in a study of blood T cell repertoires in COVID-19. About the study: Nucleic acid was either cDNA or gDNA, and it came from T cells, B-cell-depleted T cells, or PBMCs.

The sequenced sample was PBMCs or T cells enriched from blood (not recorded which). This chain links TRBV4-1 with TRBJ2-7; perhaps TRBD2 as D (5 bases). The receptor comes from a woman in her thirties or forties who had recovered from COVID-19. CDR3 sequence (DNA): TGCGCCAGCAGCCAAGATAGATTAGGGAGATACGAGCAGTACTTC. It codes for CASSQDRLGRYEQYF.